This section outlines one T cell receptor beta chain sequence together with its context. Trimming removed 5 bases from V and 9 bases from J, with 8 bases in between. Germline lookup yields CDR1 DFQATT and CDR2 SNEGSKA (reference sequence). The CDR3 extends over 10 amino acids. The library targeted TCRbeta and was prepared with unique molecular identifiers. TCRdb ran MiXCR on the PCR reads and lists one entry per CDR3 protein. The profile shows about 5,800 distinct CDR3 sequences, roughly a sixth of them singletons. This specimen belongs to a study of T-cell reconstitution after alpha-beta-depleted transplantation in children.

This TCR was sampled from a patient between 2 and 10 years old who had a stem cell transplant for inherited bone marrow failure, so the T cells may come from the graft donor. The sequences come from PBMCs, mostly from graft donor cells, collected 180 days after TCRalphabeta/CD19-depleted stem cell transplant. The J gene is TRBJ2-1, the V gene TRBV20-1; D gene unclear. CDR3 sequence (DNA): TGCAGTGCTCTAGGTAGTGAGCAGTTCTTC. Translation: CSALGSEQFF.